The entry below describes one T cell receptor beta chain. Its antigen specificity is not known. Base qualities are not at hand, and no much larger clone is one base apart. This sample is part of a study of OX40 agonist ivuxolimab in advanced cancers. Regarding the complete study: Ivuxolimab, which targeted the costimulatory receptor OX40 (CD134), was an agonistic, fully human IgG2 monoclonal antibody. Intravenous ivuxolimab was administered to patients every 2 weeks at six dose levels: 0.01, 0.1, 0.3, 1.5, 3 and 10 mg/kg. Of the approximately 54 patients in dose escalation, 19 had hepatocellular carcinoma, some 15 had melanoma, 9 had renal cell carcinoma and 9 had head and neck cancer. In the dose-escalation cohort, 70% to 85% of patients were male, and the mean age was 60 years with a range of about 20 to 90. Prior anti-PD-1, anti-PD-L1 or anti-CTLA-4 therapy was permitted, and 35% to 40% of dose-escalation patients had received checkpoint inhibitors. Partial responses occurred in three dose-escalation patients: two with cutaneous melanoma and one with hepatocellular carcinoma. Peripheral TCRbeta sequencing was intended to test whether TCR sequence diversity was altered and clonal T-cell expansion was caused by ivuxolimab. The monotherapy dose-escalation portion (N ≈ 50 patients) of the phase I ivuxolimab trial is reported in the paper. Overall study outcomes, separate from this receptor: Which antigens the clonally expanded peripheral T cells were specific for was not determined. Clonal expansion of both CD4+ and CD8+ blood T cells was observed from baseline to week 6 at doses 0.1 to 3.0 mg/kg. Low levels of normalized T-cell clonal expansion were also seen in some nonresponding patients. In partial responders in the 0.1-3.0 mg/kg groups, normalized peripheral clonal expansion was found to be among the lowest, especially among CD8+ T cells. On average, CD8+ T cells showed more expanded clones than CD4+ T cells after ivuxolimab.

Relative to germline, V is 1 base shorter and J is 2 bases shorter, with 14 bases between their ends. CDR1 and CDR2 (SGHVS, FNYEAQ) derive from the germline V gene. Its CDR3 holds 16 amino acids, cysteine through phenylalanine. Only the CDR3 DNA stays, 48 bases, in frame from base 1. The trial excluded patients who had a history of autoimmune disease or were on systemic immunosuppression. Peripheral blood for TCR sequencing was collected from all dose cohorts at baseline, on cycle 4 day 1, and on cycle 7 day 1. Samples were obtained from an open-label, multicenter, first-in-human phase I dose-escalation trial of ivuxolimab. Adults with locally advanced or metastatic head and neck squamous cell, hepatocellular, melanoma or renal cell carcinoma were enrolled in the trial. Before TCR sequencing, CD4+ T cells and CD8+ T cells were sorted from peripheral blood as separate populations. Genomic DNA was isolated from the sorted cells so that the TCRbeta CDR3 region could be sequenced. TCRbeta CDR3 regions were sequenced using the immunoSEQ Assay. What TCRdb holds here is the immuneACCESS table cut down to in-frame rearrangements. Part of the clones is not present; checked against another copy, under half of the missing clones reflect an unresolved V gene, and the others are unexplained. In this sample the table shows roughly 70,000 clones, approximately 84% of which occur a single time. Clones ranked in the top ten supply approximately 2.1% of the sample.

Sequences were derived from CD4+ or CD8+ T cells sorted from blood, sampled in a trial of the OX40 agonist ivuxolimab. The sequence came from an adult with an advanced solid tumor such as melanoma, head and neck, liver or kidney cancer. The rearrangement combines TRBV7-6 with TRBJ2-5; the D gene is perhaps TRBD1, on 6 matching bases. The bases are TGTGCCAGCAGCTTAGGTGTTTACAGGGAGCAAGAGACCCAGTACTTC. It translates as CASSLGVYREQETQYF.